This T cell receptor beta chain was identified during a study of shared clonotypes between healthy human individuals. CDR1 is MGHDK, CDR2 SYGVNS, per germline. V lost 6 bases and J 2 bases, leaving 5 bases between the germline ends. There are 11 residues in the CDR3. As defined, naive CD8 cells were CD45RO-negative and positively selected for CCR7, with terminally differentiated effector memory CD45RA+ cells excluded. Clones were sequenced by immunoSEQ multiplex PCR, and TCRdb holds only the in-frame ones, with some missing. The sample lists 450,000 to 700,000 clones, about 95% occurring once. This chain uses TRBV25-1 with TRBJ2-7; D is uncertain. This sequence was found in a woman in her thirties in good health. The sequencing input was naive CD8+ T cells sorted from blood. Here the CDR3 reads CASSPAYEQYF. The CDR3 region has the DNA TGTGCCAGCAGCCCCGCCTACGAGCAGTACTTC.